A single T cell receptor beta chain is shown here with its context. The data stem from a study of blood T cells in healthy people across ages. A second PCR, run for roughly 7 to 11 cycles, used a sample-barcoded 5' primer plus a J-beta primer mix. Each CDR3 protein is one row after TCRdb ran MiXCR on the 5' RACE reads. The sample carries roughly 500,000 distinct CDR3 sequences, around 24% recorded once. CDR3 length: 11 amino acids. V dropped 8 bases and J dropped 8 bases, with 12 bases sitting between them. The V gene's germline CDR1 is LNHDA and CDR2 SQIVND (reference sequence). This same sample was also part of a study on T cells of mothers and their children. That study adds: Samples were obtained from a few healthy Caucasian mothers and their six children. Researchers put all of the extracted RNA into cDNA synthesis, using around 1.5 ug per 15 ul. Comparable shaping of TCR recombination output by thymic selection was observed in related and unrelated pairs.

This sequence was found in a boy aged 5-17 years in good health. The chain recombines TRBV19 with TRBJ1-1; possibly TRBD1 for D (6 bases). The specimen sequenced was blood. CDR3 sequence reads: CASQEGGEAFF. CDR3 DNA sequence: TGTGCCAGTCAAGAAGGGGGAGAAGCTTTCTTT. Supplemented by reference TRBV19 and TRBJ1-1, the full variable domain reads DGGITQSPKYLFRKEGQNVTLSCEQNLNHDAMYWYRQDPGQGLRLIYYSQIVNDFQKGDIAEGYSVSREKKESFPLTVTSAQKNPTAFYLCASQEGGEAFFGQGTRLTVV.